This T cell receptor beta chain was sequenced for a study of OX40 agonist ivuxolimab in advanced cancers. Background on the whole study: Ivuxolimab was an agonistic, fully human IgG2 monoclonal antibody directed against OX40 (CD134), a costimulatory receptor. Intravenous ivuxolimab was administered to patients every 2 weeks at six dose levels: 0.01, 0.1, 0.3, 1.5, 3 and 10 mg/kg. Among the 52 dose-escalation patients, 19 had hepatocellular carcinoma, roughly 15 melanoma, 9 renal cell carcinoma and 9 head and neck cancer. A male proportion of 70% to 90% and a mean age of roughly 58 years, ranging from about 20 to 80, were recorded for the dose-escalation cohort. Prior anti-PD-1, anti-PD-L1 or anti-CTLA-4 therapy was permitted, and approximately 39% of dose-escalation patients had received checkpoint inhibitors. Partial responses occurred in three dose-escalation patients, of whom one had hepatocellular carcinoma and two had cutaneous melanoma. Peripheral TCRbeta sequencing was intended to test whether TCR sequence diversity was altered and clonal T-cell expansion was caused by ivuxolimab. The paper describes the monotherapy dose-escalation part (N ≈ 51 patients) of the phase I trial of ivuxolimab. What the authors observed across the whole study: Low levels of normalized T-cell clonal expansion were also seen in some patients who did not respond. At doses from 0.1 to 3.0 mg/kg, clonal expansion was seen in both CD4+ and CD8+ blood T cells between baseline and week 6. On average, CD8+ T cells showed more expanded clones than CD4+ T cells after ivuxolimab. The antigen specificity of the clonally expanded peripheral T cells was not determined. Partial responders in the 0.1-3.0 mg/kg groups had among the lowest normalized peripheral clonal expansion, especially among CD8+ T cells.

With regard to this clone: No antigen is known for it. No much larger clonotype is one base removed from it; base qualities were not supplied.

The trial excluded patients who had a history of autoimmune disease or were on systemic immunosuppression. Peripheral blood for TCR sequencing was collected from all dose cohorts at baseline, on cycle 4 day 1, and on cycle 7 day 1. The samples were taken from a phase I, first-in-human, multicenter, open-label dose-escalation trial of ivuxolimab. Adults with locally advanced or metastatic melanoma, renal cell, hepatocellular, or head and neck squamous cell carcinoma were enrolled in the trial. Before TCR sequencing, CD4+ T cells and CD8+ T cells were sorted from peripheral blood as separate populations. The CDR3 has 15 amino acids, counting the end cysteine and phenylalanine. Just the 45-base CDR3 DNA is kept, in frame starting at base 1. The germline ends are 10 bases apart after V is trimmed by 2 bases and J by 0 bases. CDR1 is given as MGHRA and CDR2 as YSYEKL, both from the germline V gene. For sequencing of the TCRbeta CDR3 region, genomic DNA was extracted from the sorted cells. The immunoSEQ Assay was used for sequencing of TCRbeta CDR3 regions. The table was pulled from immuneACCESS by TCRdb, which kept in-frame rearrangements only. Such tables lose some clones; where checked, under half of the loss comes from unresolved V genes, and the rest has no known cause. A total of around 98,000 clones appear in this sample, roughly nine tenths of them only once. Clones ranked in the top ten supply 0.5% to 0.55% of the sample.

This receptor was obtained from an adult with an advanced solid tumor such as melanoma, head and neck, liver or kidney cancer. The sequence links TRBV4-1 to TRBJ2-5, with TRBD1 tentatively as D gene (6 bases match). The source material was CD4+ or CD8+ T cells sorted from blood, sampled in a trial of the OX40 agonist ivuxolimab. The nucleotide sequence reads TGCGCCAGCAGCCAACCCGACAGGAACCAAGAGACCCAGTACTTC. This encodes CASSQPDRNQETQYF.